This entry concerns a single TCR beta chain. No antigen is known for it. Both 60 Vbeta primers and 13 Jbeta primers went into the PCR. Using immunoSEQ multiplex PCR, the repertoire was profiled, and TCRdb retains in-frame clones only, with some absent. The sample records about 180,000 clones, approximately 80% being singletons. The CDR3 length is 16 residues. The V gene lost 4 bases and the J gene lost 6 bases, with 18 bases spanning the gap. Looked up from germline, CDR1 is SGHTA and CDR2 is FQGNSA. The source of the sample is a study of cytomegalovirus exposure and HLA in healthy donors. Study results and caveats: Later work found that TCR association rates differed between HLA loci; DRB1 had the most and HLA-C the fewest.

The J gene is TRBJ1-4, the V gene TRBV7-2, with a tentative D call TRBD1 (6 bases). Sequencing input: PBMCs. The sequence came from a woman under 30 in good health and CMV-seropositive. CDR3 coding DNA: TGTGCCAGCAGCTCAGCCACAGGGTCGCAGTATGAAAAACTGTTTTTT. Its protein product is CASSSATGSQYEKLFF.